Listed below are T cell receptor beta chains from one sample, sequenced in a study of tumor-infiltrating lymphocytes in localized non-small cell lung cancer. The data were produced by immunoSEQ multiplex PCR, yet TCRdb's version contains in-frame clones alone and is incomplete. The table lists 25,000 or so clones, nearly 70% of them singletons, with approximately 14% in the top ten. Specimen: lung tumor tissue. These receptors were taken from a human donor with non-small cell lung cancer. Each CDR3 is given with its conserved first and last residue. Fields, in order: clone size, V gene, J gene, D gene, CDR3 protein, CDR3 DNA. A D gene is named only where the DNA matches it firmly. Only part of the rows carry a size: once, few, many, or a class if the clone is expanded.

clone size: .; V gene: TRBV5-4; J gene: TRBJ2-3; D gene: .; CDR3 protein: CASLAADTQYF; CDR3 DNA: TGTGCCAGCCTCGCCGCAGATACGCAGTATTTT
clone size: .; V gene: TRBV9; J gene: TRBJ2-7; D gene: .; CDR3 protein: CASSVAPGSSYEQYF; CDR3 DNA: TGTGCCAGCAGCGTAGCTCCCGGGAGCTCCTACGAGCAGTACTTC
clone size: .; V gene: TRBV28; J gene: TRBJ2-7; D gene: .; CDR3 protein: CASSWTLPEQYF; CDR3 DNA: TGTGCCAGCAGTTGGACACTACCCGAGCAGTACTTC
clone size: few; V gene: TRBV11-2; J gene: TRBJ2-2; D gene: .; CDR3 protein: CASSFTGTGELFF; CDR3 DNA: TGTGCCAGCAGCTTTACAGGGACCGGGGAGCTGTTTTTT
clone size: .; V gene: TRBV5-6; J gene: TRBJ2-1; D gene: .; CDR3 protein: CASSPGPSSYNEQFF; CDR3 DNA: TGTGCCAGCAGCCCCGGACCTAGCTCCTACAATGAGCAGTTCTTC
clone size: .; V gene: TRBV7-3; J gene: TRBJ2-1; D gene: TRBD2; CDR3 protein: CASSPGGDNEQFF; CDR3 DNA: TGTGCCAGCAGCCCCGGGGGGGACAATGAGCAGTTCTTC
clone size: few; V gene: TRBV29-1; J gene: TRBJ2-1; D gene: .; CDR3 protein: CSVEGRLATYNEQFF; CDR3 DNA: TGCAGCGTTGAAGGACGGCTAGCTACCTACAATGAGCAGTTCTTC
clone size: few; V gene: TRBV27; J gene: TRBJ2-1; D gene: .; CDR3 protein: CASSFGGGGEQFF; CDR3 DNA: TGTGCCAGCAGTTTCGGAGGGGGGGGTGAGCAGTTCTTC
clone size: .; V gene: TRBV19; J gene: TRBJ2-2; D gene: .; CDR3 protein: CASSIKGTWAGELFF; CDR3 DNA: TGTGCCAGTAGTATAAAGGGGACGTGGGCCGGGGAGCTGTTTTTT
clone size: .; V gene: TRBV23-1; J gene: TRBJ2-7; D gene: .; CDR3 protein: CASSQGGSGYEQYF; CDR3 DNA: TGCGCCAGCAGTCAAGGGGGGTCCGGCTACGAGCAGTACTTC
clone size: few; V gene: TRBV2; J gene: TRBJ1-2; D gene: .; CDR3 protein: CARVSGLGYGYTF; CDR3 DNA: TGTGCCCGCGTTTCAGGGTTGGGGTATGGCTACACCTTC
clone size: .; V gene: TRBV28; J gene: TRBJ1-1; D gene: TRBD1; CDR3 protein: CASSSHTGGSTEAFF; CDR3 DNA: TGTGCCAGCAGTTCTCATACAGGGGGCAGCACTGAAGCTTTCTTT
clone size: .; V gene: TRBV7-6; J gene: TRBJ2-5; D gene: .; CDR3 protein: CASSAQGGRQETQYF; CDR3 DNA: TGTGCCAGCAGCGCCCAGGGGGGCCGCCAAGAGACCCAGTACTTC
clone size: few; V gene: TRBV19; J gene: TRBJ2-1; D gene: TRBD2; CDR3 protein: CATKLAGVYNEQFF; CDR3 DNA: TGTGCCACCAAACTAGCGGGAGTATACAATGAGCAGTTCTTC
clone size: few; V gene: TRBV23-1; J gene: TRBJ2-7; D gene: .; CDR3 protein: CASSLGGNSYEQYF; CDR3 DNA: TGCGCCAGCAGTCTTGGAGGAAACTCCTACGAGCAGTACTTC
clone size: .; V gene: TRBV7-9; J gene: TRBJ2-7; D gene: .; CDR3 protein: CASSLMYYEQYF; CDR3 DNA: TGTGCCAGCAGCCTAATGTACTACGAGCAGTACTTC
clone size: once; V gene: TRBV5-4; J gene: TRBJ2-3; D gene: .; CDR3 protein: CASSLRVGGPEADTQYF; CDR3 DNA: TGTGCCAGCAGCTTGAGAGTGGGGGGCCCTGAGGCAGATACGCAGTATTTT
clone size: .; V gene: TRBV27; J gene: TRBJ2-7; D gene: TRBD1; CDR3 protein: CASSLGQDPYEQYF; CDR3 DNA: TGTGCCAGCAGTTTAGGACAGGATCCCTACGAGCAGTACTTC
clone size: once; V gene: TRBV11-3; J gene: TRBJ1-2; D gene: .; CDR3 protein: CARWEPLRDYGYTF; CDR3 DNA: TGTGCCAGGTGGGAACCCTTAAGGGACTATGGCTACACCTTC
clone size: .; V gene: TRBV7-2; J gene: TRBJ2-3; D gene: .; CDR3 protein: CASSSTGTPRTDTQYF; CDR3 DNA: TGTGCCAGCAGCTCCACCGGGACGCCGCGCACAGATACGCAGTATTTT
clone size: once; V gene: TRBV5-4; J gene: TRBJ2-1; D gene: TRBD2; CDR3 protein: CASKEGGGLAGYNEQFF; CDR3 DNA: TGTGCCTCCAAGGAGGGGGGCGGACTAGCGGGTTACAATGAGCAGTTCTTC
clone size: .; V gene: TRBV18; J gene: TRBJ2-7; D gene: TRBD2; CDR3 protein: CASSRTSVSSYEQYF; CDR3 DNA: TGTGCCAGCTCACGGACTAGCGTCAGCTCCTACGAGCAGTACTTC